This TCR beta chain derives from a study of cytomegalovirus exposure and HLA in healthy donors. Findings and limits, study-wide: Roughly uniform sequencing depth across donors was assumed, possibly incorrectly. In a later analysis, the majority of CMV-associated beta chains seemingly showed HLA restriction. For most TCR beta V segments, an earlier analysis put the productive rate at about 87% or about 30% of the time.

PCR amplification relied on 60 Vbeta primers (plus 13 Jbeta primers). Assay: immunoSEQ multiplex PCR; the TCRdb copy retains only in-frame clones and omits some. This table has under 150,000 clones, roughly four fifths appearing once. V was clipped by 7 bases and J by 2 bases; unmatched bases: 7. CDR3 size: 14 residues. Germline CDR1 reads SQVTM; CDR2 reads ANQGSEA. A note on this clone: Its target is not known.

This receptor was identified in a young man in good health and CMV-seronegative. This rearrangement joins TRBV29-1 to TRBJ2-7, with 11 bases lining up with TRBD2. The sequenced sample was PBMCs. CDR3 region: CSAQGTSGAYEQYF. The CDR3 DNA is TGCAGCGCCCAGGGGACTAGCGGAGCCTACGAGCAGTACTTC.